This TCR beta chain was sequenced during a study of T cells in Graves' hyperthyroidism and ophthalmopathy. This clonotype was seen more than once but under ten times. J lost 13 bases, V lost 5 bases, and 10 bases had no gene match. Germline CDR1 MNHEY, CDR2 SVGEGT. CDR3 length: 14 residues. It was 8.5 to 10 ml of fresh peripheral blood that supplied the PBMCs. RNA transcripts yielded amplified TCR beta CDR3 regions. Carried out on the TCR CDR3, a first-round RT-PCR used the HTBI primer set. Each CDR3 protein is one row after TCRdb ran MiXCR on the multiplex PCR reads. In the table there are 500,000 to 700,000 distinct CDR3 sequences, around 15% of which are singletons.

The chain combines TRBV6-2 or TRBV6-3 with TRBJ1-6; 8 bases are a match to TRBD1. Material for sequencing was blood. The TCR sequence derives from a woman between 18 and 29 years old with Graves' hyperthyroidism. CDR3 loop: CASSPGQANGPLHF. CDR3 bases: TGTGCCAGCAGTCCGGGACAGGCCAACGGCCCCCTCCACTTT.